The rows below give T cell receptor beta chains drawn from one sample of a study of blood T cell repertoires in COVID-19. Produced via immunoSEQ multiplex PCR; TCRdb's table is partial and in-frame only. The data hold fewer than 250,000 clones, with roughly 85% observed a single time. Sequences were obtained from PBMCs or T cells enriched from blood (not recorded which). These receptors were collected from a woman between 50 and 59 years old with acute COVID-19. Each CDR3 is given with its conserved first and last residue. The order of the fields is CDR3 length, D gene, V gene, J gene, clone size, CDR3 DNA, CDR3 protein. The D gene is left open where the match is weak. Not all rows give a size; the values are once, few, many and, for expanded clones, a class.

14	TRBD1	TRBV2	TRBJ1-5	NA	TGTGCCAGCAGTGATGGGGACAGAGATCAGCCCCAGCATTTT	CASSDGDRDQPQHF
14	NA	TRBV11-2	TRBJ1-2	NA	TGTGCCAGCAGCTTAGATCTGGCGGACTATGGCTACACCTTC	CASSLDLADYGYTF
16	TRBD2	TRBV6-5	TRBJ2-7	few	TGTGCCAGCAGTTACTCGACTAGCGGGGACCTCTACGAGCAGTACTTC	CASSYSTSGDLYEQYF
14	TRBD1	TRBV7-8	TRBJ1-2	NA	TGTGCCAGCAGACAGGGACAGGGGGACTATGGCTACACCTTC	CASRQGQGDYGYTF
13	NA	TRBV19	TRBJ1-2	NA	TGTGCCAGTAGTGAAACTACAGGGCGCGGCTACACCTTC	CASSETTGRGYTF
14	NA	TRBV11-2	TRBJ2-1	NA	TGTGCCAGCAGCTTATCTTCTAGCGATAATGAGCAGTTCTTC	CASSLSSSDNEQFF
14	NA	TRBV29-1	TRBJ1-2	NA	TGCAGCGTTGAAGATCGGGGAAGAGGGTATGGCTACACCTTC	CSVEDRGRGYGYTF
13	NA	TRBV10-3	TRBJ1-1	NA	TGTGCCATCAGACAGGACAGGAACACTGAAGCTTTCTTT	CAIRQDRNTEAFF
13	NA	TRBV4-3	TRBJ1-1	NA	TGCGCCAGCAGCCAAGGCCAGGCCGGTGAAGCTTTCTTT	CASSQGQAGEAFF
13	NA	TRBV5-1	TRBJ2-3	NA	TGCGCCAGCAGCGCACTAGGGCCAGATACGCAGTATTTT	CASSALGPDTQYF
16	NA	TRBV19	TRBJ1-3	NA	TGTGCCAGTAGTAGCTTTGGAGGGAGCTCTGGAAACACCATATATTTT	CASSSFGGSSGNTIYF
17	TRBD2	TRBV4-3	TRBJ2-3	NA	TGCGCCAGCAGCCAAGATTTGAGCGGGGGGGCAGGGGATACGCAGTATTTT	CASSQDLSGGAGDTQYF
14	NA	TRBV11-2	TRBJ2-3	NA	TGTGCCAGCAGCTTATGGGGGGGCCCAGATACGCAGTATTTT	CASSLWGGPDTQYF
15	TRBD1	TRBV2	TRBJ2-5	NA	TGTGCCAGCATCAGGGCACAGGGGTACCAAGAGACCCAGTACTTC	CASIRAQGYQETQYF
14	NA	TRBV13	TRBJ1-1	NA	TGTGCCAGCAGCTTACTTGGCCGGGAGACTGAAGCTTTCTTT	CASSLLGRETEAFF
19	NA	TRBV7-2	TRBJ2-2	once	TGTGCCAGCAGCCCTACGACGGCAGGGGCGCGCCTGAACACCGGGGAGCTGTTTTTT	CASSPTTAGARLNTGELFF
15	NA	TRBV5-1	TRBJ1-2	NA	TGCGCCAGCAGCGTGGCGGGGGTTCCCGCAGGAGGCTACACCTTC	CASSVAGVPAGGYTF
17	NA	TRBV21-1	TRBJ2-3	NA	TGTGCCAGCAGCTGCTTAAGGGGACTCTACTGCACAGATACGCAGTATTTT	CASSCLRGLYCTDTQYF
14	NA	TRBV7-2	TRBJ1-1	NA	TGTGCCAGCAGCTTAGAGGGAGCTAACACTGAAGCTTTCTTT	CASSLEGANTEAFF
14	NA	TRBV7-9	TRBJ2-5	NA	TGTGCCAGCAGCTTATCAGGCTTTGGAGAGACCCAGTACTTC	CASSLSGFGETQYF
13	TRBD1	TRBV7-2	TRBJ1-1	NA	TGTGCCAGCAGCTTATACATGACAGGGATAGCTTTCTTT	CASSLYMTGIAFF
15	TRBD1	TRBV4-2	TRBJ1-2	NA	TGTGCCAGCAGCCAAGGGGACAGGGTCTTCTATGGCTACACCTTC	CASSQGDRVFYGYTF
13	NA	TRBV30	TRBJ2-2	NA	TGTGCCCGGGACACGAGGAGAGGCGGGGAGCTGTTTTTT	CARDTRRGGELFF
15	NA	TRBV9	TRBJ1-1	NA	TGTGCCAGCAGCGCGGAGGAGGGCCTGAACACTGAAGCTTTCTTT	CASSAEEGLNTEAFF
14	NA	TRBV20-1	TRBJ1-2	NA	TGCAGTGCTAGTTCCTCGGGGGAGTACTATGGCTACACCTTC	CSASSSGEYYGYTF
15	NA	TRBV7-2	TRBJ1-2	NA	TGTGCCAGCAGCTTGTGGACAGCTTCTAACTATGGCTACACCTTC	CASSLWTASNYGYTF
16	NA	TRBV4-1	TRBJ2-6	NA	TGCGCCAGCAGCCTTTCAGGGGATACTGGGGCCAACGTCCTGACTTTC	CASSLSGDTGANVLTF
13	TRBD1	TRBV29-1	TRBJ1-1	NA	TGCAGCGTTGCCTGGGACAGGGGAACTGAAGCTTTCTTT	CSVAWDRGTEAFF
15	NA	TRBV7-2	TRBJ1-6	NA	TGTGCCAGCAGCTTAGAGCCCCCTCCTAATTCACCCCTCCACTTT	CASSLEPPPNSPLHF
15	TRBD1	TRBV9	TRBJ1-5	NA	TGTGCCAGCAGCGTAGGTGACAGGGAAGATCAGCCCCAGCATTTT	CASSVGDREDQPQHF
16	NA	TRBV6-6	TRBJ1-5	NA	TGTGCCAGCAGGCGCCGGGACACCATGGGCAATCAGCCCCAGCATTTT	CASRRRDTMGNQPQHF
12	NA	TRBV5-6	TRBJ1-6	NA	TGTGCCAGCAGTCTCAGTAATTCACCCCTCCACTTT	CASSLSNSPLHF
16	TRBD1	TRBV5-5	TRBJ1-2	NA	TGTGCCAGCAGCATAATCCACCGGGACAGTAACTATGGCTACACCTTC	CASSIIHRDSNYGYTF
15	TRBD1	TRBV19	TRBJ1-2	NA	TGTGCCAGTAGTATAGATGCACAGGGGACGAGGGGCTACACCTTC	CASSIDAQGTRGYTF
17	TRBD1	TRBV18	TRBJ1-2	NA	TGTGCCAGCTCACCACCGTCACCGGGACAGGGGGTCTATGGCTACACCTTC	CASSPPSPGQGVYGYTF
15	NA	TRBV4-2	TRBJ1-1	NA	TGTGCCAGCAGCCAAGATCAGGGAAAGAACACTGAAGCTTTCTTT	CASSQDQGKNTEAFF
17	TRBD2	TRBV18	TRBJ2-2	NA	TGTGCCAGCTCACCAGGACAAATACTAGCGCTTACCGGGGAGCTGTTTTTT	CASSPGQILALTGELFF
12	NA	TRBV18	TRBJ1-2	NA	TGTGCCAGCTCACCGACAGACTATGGCTACACCTTC	CASSPTDYGYTF
13	NA	TRBV5-4	TRBJ1-2	NA	TGTGCCAGCAGACCGACAGGAAACTATGGCTACACCTTC	CASRPTGNYGYTF
14	TRBD1	TRBV6-5	TRBJ1-6	NA	TGTGCCAGCAGAATAGGACAGGGGAATTCACCCCTCCACTTT	CASRIGQGNSPLHF
13	TRBD1	TRBV30	TRBJ1-1	NA	TGTGCCTGGGGGACAGGGGGGAGAACTGAAGCTTTCTTT	CAWGTGGRTEAFF
14	NA	TRBV5-4	TRBJ1-1	NA	TGTGCCAGCACCGGCGGGGGGCTGAACACTGAAGCTTTCTTT	CASTGGGLNTEAFF
15	TRBD1	TRBV6-5	TRBJ2-5	NA	TGTGCCAGCAGAATCCCGGGACAGGGTGTCGAGACCCAGTACTTC	CASRIPGQGVETQYF
16	NA	TRBV6-1	TRBJ2-7	NA	TGTGCCAGCAGTGAGCCCAGTCTCCTTGGTTTCTACGAGCAGTACTTC	CASSEPSLLGFYEQYF
15	NA	TRBV30	TRBJ2-2	NA	TGTGCCTGGAGCGGTGACAGCAAGAACACCGGGGAGCTGTTTTTT	CAWSGDSKNTGELFF
15	NA	TRBV5-4	TRBJ1-1	once	TGTGCCAGCAGCTTCAAAGGGGTGTCGGTCGCTGAAGCTTTCTTT	CASSFKGVSVAEAFF
12	TRBD1	TRBV30	TRBJ1-5	once	TGTGCCTGGGGACAGGGTAATCAGCCCCAGCATTTT	CAWGQGNQPQHF
13	NA	TRBV30	TRBJ1-2	NA	TGTGCCTGGAGTAGTCAGGGGAACTATGGCTACACCTTC	CAWSSQGNYGYTF
15	TRBD1	TRBV6-2/TRBV6-3	TRBJ2-1	NA	TGTGCCAGCAGTTCAACCGGGACAGGGTGGAATGAGCAGTTCTTC	CASSSTGTGWNEQFF
16	NA	TRBV7-2	TRBJ1-5	NA	TGTGCCAGCAGCTTAGACCCAGGGGTGAGCAATCAGCCCCAGCATTTT	CASSLDPGVSNQPQHF